A single sample is the source of the 30 T cell receptor beta chains below, sequenced in a study of blood T cell repertoires in COVID-19. Profiling relied on immunoSEQ multiplex PCR, and the TCRdb table lists in-frame clones only, not all of them. Among roughly 110,000 clones listed, around 83% were seen once. The specimen sequenced was peripheral blood. The receptors shown here come from a man aged 40-49 years with acute or convalescent COVID-19.

The chain links TRBV7-2 to TRBJ2-7; D is ambiguous. The CDR3 consists of 13 residues. CDR1 and CDR2 (germline): SGHTA, FQGNSA. V gave up 1 base and J gave up 2 bases, with 6 bases separating them. The CDR3 DNA is TGTGCCAGCAGCTTAGTGGCCGCCTACGAGCAGTACTTC. Its protein product is CASSLVAAYEQYF.

The rearrangement links TRBV9 to TRBJ2-2; 8 bases match TRBD1. The CDR3 is made up of 15 amino acids. Germline CDR1 is SGDLS and CDR2 is YYNGEE. V trimming: 3 bases; J trimming: 5 bases; junction bases outside the gene matches: 6. CDR3 amino acids: CASSGGQGRTGELFF. Written as DNA, the CDR3 is TGTGCCAGCAGCGGCGGACAGGGAAGGACCGGGGAGCTGTTTTTT.

This clone has only a few counts. The J gene is TRBJ2-3, the V gene TRBV2; D perhaps matches TRBD1 (6 bases). The V gene lost 8 bases and the J gene lost 2 bases, with 11 bases spanning the gap. In germline, CDR1 is SNHLY, CDR2 FYNNEI. The CDR3 consists of 13 residues. CDR3 in amino acids: CASGTTFTDTQYF. In DNA form, the CDR3 reads TGTGCCAGCGGGACAACCTTCACAGATACGCAGTATTTT.

V gene TRBV7-3 combines with J gene TRBJ1-1; D not certain. Trimming removed 3 bases from V and 1 base from J, with 6 bases in between. The germline CDR1 and CDR2 sequences are SGHTA and FQGTGA. This CDR3 region has 13 residues. CDR3 in amino acids: CASSFSQNTEAFF. In nucleotides, the CDR3 is TGTGCCAGCAGCTTTAGTCAGAACACTGAAGCTTTCTTT.

The genes are TRBV19 and TRBJ2-5, with TRBD2 matching over 9 bases. Germline V gene lookup returns CDR1 LNHDA and CDR2 SQIVND (reference sequence). The CDR3 extends over 15 amino acids. Unmatched junction bases numbered 7, after V lost 3 bases and J lost 5 bases. Here the CDR3 reads CASSMGAGGGETQYF. DNA for the CDR3: TGTGCCAGTAGTATGGGAGCGGGAGGCGGGGAGACCCAGTACTTC.

This chain uses TRBV5-1 with TRBJ2-7; D is unresolved. Trimming stripped 4 bases from V and 6 bases from J, with 17 bases between. Germline lookup yields CDR1 SGHRS and CDR2 YFSETQ. The CDR3 contains 14 residues. CDR3 bases: TGCGCCAGCAGCCCACTGCAAGAGGTGGGCGAGCAGTACTTC. This codes for CASSPLQEVGEQYF.

Only one count was recorded for this clone. The V gene is TRBV6-5, the J gene TRBJ1-5; possibly TRBD1 for D (5 bases). Germline V CDR1 and CDR2: MNHEY, SVGAGI. Trimming removed 7 bases from V and 4 bases from J, with 11 bases in between. CDR3 length equals 13 residues. The CDR3 loop reads CASNPGVNQPQHF. In DNA form, the CDR3 reads TGTGCCAGCAACCCGGGGGTTAATCAGCCCCAGCATTTT.

The chain joins TRBV6-5 to TRBJ2-7; 10 bases are a match to TRBD1. Germline CDR1 MNHEY, CDR2 SVGAGI. V lost 3 bases, J lost 4 bases, and 6 bases stayed unmatched. This CDR3 has 15 residues. The CDR3 nucleotides read TGTGCCAGCAGTTATGACAGGGGGCGGGCTTACGAGCAGTACTTC. Its translation is CASSYDRGRAYEQYF.

The chain links TRBV6-5 to TRBJ2-7; tentative D call: TRBD1 (5 bases). This CDR3 has 12 amino acids. V lost 6 bases and J lost 5, with 11 bases in between. Germline CDR1 is MNHEY and CDR2 is SVGAGI. The CDR3 DNA is TGTGCCAGCAGACCCCAGGGTCACGAGCAGTACTTC. Its protein is CASRPQGHEQYF.

The genes are TRBV3-1 (or the pseudogene TRBV3-2) and TRBJ2-7; TRBD1 matches 7 bases. Germline V gene lookup returns CDR1 LGHDT and CDR2 YNNKEL (reference sequence). Germline trimming cut 4 bases from V and 4 bases from J; bases unmatched to any gene: 4. CDR3 length: 13 residues. CDR3 protein: CASSPGTAYEQYF. CDR3 nucleotide sequence: TGTGCCAGCAGCCCCGGGACAGCTTACGAGCAGTACTTC.

In DNA, the CDR3 is TGTGCCAGCAGCTTGACTGCGGGACCGTCTAACTATGGCTACACCTTC. Protein sequence: CASSLTAGPSNYGYTF. This chain links TRBV14 with TRBJ1-2, with a weak D call TRBD1 (5 bases). This CDR3 comprises 16 residues. CDR1 SGHDN and CDR2 FVKESK come from the germline V gene. The V and J ends lost 5 bases and 0 bases respectively, with 16 bases between them. Full variable domain (missing parts from reference TRBV14 and TRBJ1-2): EAGVTQFPSHSVIEKGQTVTLRCDPISGHDNLYWYRRVMGKEIKFLLHFVKESKQDESGMPNNRFLAERTGGTYSTLKVQPAELEDSGVYFCASSLTAGPSNYGYTFGSGTRLTVV.

The chain carries TRBV14 and TRBJ1-1, with D possibly matching TRBD1 (5 bases). V lost 0 bases, J lost 7 bases, and 9 bases lay in between. CDR3 length equals 13 residues. Per the germline V gene, CDR1 is SGHDN and CDR2 is FVKESK. The CDR3 reads CASSQDWTHEAFF. In nucleotides, the CDR3 is TGTGCCAGCAGCCAAGATTGGACACATGAAGCTTTCTTT. Supplemented by reference TRBV14 and TRBJ1-1, the full variable domain reads EAGVTQFPSHSVIEKGQTVTLRCDPISGHDNLYWYRRVMGKEIKFLLHFVKESKQDESGMPNNRFLAERTGGTYSTLKVQPAELEDSGVYFCASSQDWTHEAFFGQGTRLTVV.

The J gene is TRBJ2-3, the V gene TRBV7-2, with TRBD2 matching 9 bases. The ends lost 0 bases at V and 6 bases at J; junction bases unmatched: 4. The CDR3 consists of 15 residues. Looked up from germline, CDR1 is SGHTA and CDR2 is FQGNSA. CDR3 coding DNA: TGTGCCAGCAGCTTAGCGCCCAGCGGGGGGGATACGCAGTATTTT. Translating gives CASSLAPSGGDTQYF. Drawing the rest from reference TRBV7-2 and TRBJ2-3, the complete variable domain is GAGVSQSPSNKVTEKGKDVELRCDPISGHTALYWYRQSLGQGLEFLIYFQGNSAPDKSGLPSDRFSAERTGGSVSTLTIQRTQQEDSAVYLCASSLAPSGGDTQYFGPGTRLTVL.

This clone was detected once. The V and J genes are TRBV7-8 and TRBJ2-3; D is possibly TRBD2 (5 bases). V lost 1 base and J 4 bases, leaving 9 bases between the germline ends. CDR3 length equals 14 residues. Germline-derived CDR1 and CDR2 are SGHVS and FQNEAQ. CDR3 sequence: CASSLGAVADTQYF. As DNA, the CDR3 is TGTGCCAGCAGCTTAGGAGCGGTAGCAGATACGCAGTATTTT.

The J gene is TRBJ1-2, the V gene TRBV10-2, with D unclear. This CDR3 contains 14 residues. Germline CDR1 is WSHSY and CDR2 is SAAADI. The V end was cut by 5 bases, the J end by 0 bases, with 10 bases between. The CDR3 here is CASSSEFPNYGYTF. CDR3 DNA sequence: TGCGCCAGCAGTTCGGAGTTCCCTAACTATGGCTACACCTTC.

The rearrangement links TRBV6-5 to TRBJ2-2; maybe TRBD2 (5 bases). Germline lookup yields CDR1 MNHEY and CDR2 SVGAGI. The V end lost 5 bases, the J end lost 4 bases, and 11 bases lay between the germline ends. The CDR3 has 14 amino acids. Here the CDR3 DNA reads TGTGCCAGCAGTCCCCAAGGACTCACCGGGGAGCTGTTTTTT. Translating it yields CASSPQGLTGELFF.

The chain links TRBV7-2 to TRBJ2-5, with 13 bases aligning to TRBD2. J was trimmed by 5 bases and V by 5 bases; bases with no gene match: 2. Germline assignment: CDR1 SGHTA and CDR2 FQGNSA. The CDR3 totals 14 residues. CDR3 region: CASSGTSGVETQYF. CDR3 coding DNA: TGTGCCAGCAGCGGGACTAGCGGGGTTGAGACCCAGTACTTC.

The chain carries TRBV7-2 and TRBJ2-5; D gene unclear. Germline-derived CDR1 and CDR2 are SGHTA and FQGNSA. The CDR3 length is 12 residues. Trimming shortened V by 2 bases and J by 5 bases, and 6 bases separated the two germline ends. CDR3 DNA: TGTGCCAGCAGCTTAAGCCGGGAGACCCAGTACTTC. Its translation: CASSLSRETQYF. Using reference TRBV7-2 and TRBJ2-5 for the parts outside the CDR3, the full variable domain is GAGVSQSPSNKVTEKGKDVELRCDPISGHTALYWYRQSLGQGLEFLIYFQGNSAPDKSGLPSDRFSAERTGGSVSTLTIQRTQQEDSAVYLCASSLSRETQYFGPGTRLLVL.

CDR3 in amino acids: CASSFGTGGKDYGYTF. CDR3 sequence (DNA): TGCGCCAGCAGCTTCGGGACAGGGGGGAAGGACTATGGCTACACCTTC. This sequence joins TRBV5-1 and TRBJ1-2, with 11 bases fitting TRBD1. The J segment lost 3 bases and the V segment lost 2 bases, leaving 6 bases of the junction unmatched. Germline V CDR1 and CDR2: SGHRS, YFSETQ. CDR3 length equals 16 residues.

The V gene is TRBV7-9, the J gene TRBJ2-3; 10 bases fit TRBD1. J lost 4 bases, V lost 6 bases, and 7 bases had no gene match. The CDR3 runs to 15 residues. The germline CDR1 and CDR2 sequences are SEHNR and FQNEAQ (reference sequence). The CDR3, as DNA: TGTGCCAGCAGTTTCGGACAGGGGGAAGCAGATACGCAGTATTTT. Protein: CASSFGQGEADTQYF.

The chain recombines TRBV7-2 with TRBJ2-1, with D unresolved. Trimming removed 1 base at V and 3 bases at J, with 10 bases between. This CDR3 contains 15 residues. Germline-derived CDR1 and CDR2 are SGHTA and FQGNSA. The CDR3 region has the DNA TGTGCCAGCAGCTTAGATGGCGGATACTACAATGAGCAGTTCTTC. Residues: CASSLDGGYYNEQFF.

This clone has just one count. The genes are TRBV18 and TRBJ1-4; no definite D call. V gave up 3 bases and J gave up 6 bases, with 8 bases separating them. Germline values: CDR1 KGHSH, CDR2 LQKENI. This CDR3 comprises 13 residues. CDR3: CASSPGRDEKLFF. The CDR3 DNA sequence: TGTGCCAGCTCACCCGGTCGGGATGAAAAACTGTTTTTT. Together with reference TRBV18 and TRBJ1-4, the CDR3 gives the full variable domain: NAGVMQNPRHLVRRRGQEARLRCSPMKGHSHVYWYRQLPEEGLKFMVYLQKENIIDESGMPKERFSAEFPKEGPSILRIQQVVRGDSAAYFCASSPGRDEKLFFGSGTQLSVL.

The chain recombines TRBV19 with TRBJ2-1, with 9 positions matching TRBD1. V gave up 4 bases and J gave up 6 bases; unmatched junction bases: 7. CDR1 and CDR2 (germline): LNHDA, SQIVND (reference sequence). The CDR3 runs 15 residues. In DNA, the CDR3 is TGTGCCAGTAGTACTCCTGGGACAGGGACCAATGAGCAGTTCTTC. Protein sequence: CASSTPGTGTNEQFF.

This clone was recorded once. The chain joins TRBV19 to TRBJ1-5; 7 bases fit TRBD1. CDR1 and CDR2 from the germline V gene are LNHDA and SQIVND (reference sequence). V was pared by 5 bases and J by 1 base, with 5 bases of the junction left unmatched. The CDR3 length is 15 residues. The CDR3 bases are TGTGCCAGTAGTTCCGACAGGGTGAGCAATCAGCCCCAGCATTTT. The encoded protein is CASSSDRVSNQPQHF.

This chain joins TRBV4-2 and TRBJ2-7; D unclear. This CDR3 has 13 residues. Trimming cost V 2 bases and J 1 base, with 6 bases left between them. Germline loops: CDR1 LGHNA, CDR2 YNFKEQ. DNA for the CDR3: TGTGCCAGCAGCCAACCCCCATCCTACGAGCAGTACTTC. Translated, it gives CASSQPPSYEQYF.

J is TRBJ2-2 and V is TRBV5-1; TRBD2 agrees at 7 bases. CDR1 and CDR2 (germline): SGHRS, YFSETQ. V was clipped by 2 bases and J by 2 bases; unmatched bases: 3. The CDR3 has 15 residues. The CDR3 spells CASSFRGGNTGELFF. CDR3 DNA: TGCGCCAGCAGCTTTCGCGGGGGAAACACCGGGGAGCTGTTTTTT.

This sequence joins TRBV7-2 and TRBJ2-3, with 8 bases that match TRBD2. V gave up 6 bases and J gave up 6 bases; unmatched junction bases: 11. CDR3 size: 15 residues. Germline V gene lookup returns CDR1 SGHTA and CDR2 FQGNSA. The CDR3 is CASSHSGVQADTQYF. The CDR3 DNA is TGTGCCAGCAGTCATAGCGGGGTACAAGCCGATACGCAGTATTTT. Full variable domain (remainder filled in from reference TRBV7-2 and TRBJ2-3): GAGVSQSPSNKVTEKGKDVELRCDPISGHTALYWYRQSLGQGLEFLIYFQGNSAPDKSGLPSDRFSAERTGGSVSTLTIQRTQQEDSAVYLCASSHSGVQADTQYFGPGTRLTVL.

V usage is TRBV15 and J usage is TRBJ2-7; TRBD1 agrees at 10 bases. The V and J ends lost 2 bases and 2 bases, in that order; junction bases with no gene match: 6. The CDR3 has 16 amino acids. The V gene's germline CDR1 is LNHNV and CDR2 YYDKDF (reference sequence). The CDR3 reads CATSRFRDRGAYEQYF. For the CDR3, the DNA is TGTGCCACCAGCAGATTCCGGGACAGGGGAGCCTACGAGCAGTACTTC.

The rearrangement joins TRBV7-6 to TRBJ2-5; 11 bases agree with TRBD2. This CDR3 comprises 15 residues. V gave up 6 bases and J gave up 9 bases; unmatched junction bases: 12. The germline V gene encodes CDR1 SGHVS and CDR2 FNYEAQ. CDR3 coding DNA: TGTGCCAGCAGGGCGGAGGGACTAGCGGAGAGCCCCCAGTACTTC. This sequence encodes CASRAEGLAESPQYF.

V and J are TRBV9 and TRBJ1-6, with D perhaps matching TRBD1 (6 bases). The V and J ends lost 4 bases and 10 bases respectively, with 21 bases between them. This CDR3 contains 16 residues. CDR1 SGDLS and CDR2 YYNGEE come from the germline V gene. In DNA form, the CDR3 reads TGTGCCAGCAGCCCTCAACCGGGACATTCGAACTCACCCCTCCACTTT. This encodes CASSPQPGHSNSPLHF.